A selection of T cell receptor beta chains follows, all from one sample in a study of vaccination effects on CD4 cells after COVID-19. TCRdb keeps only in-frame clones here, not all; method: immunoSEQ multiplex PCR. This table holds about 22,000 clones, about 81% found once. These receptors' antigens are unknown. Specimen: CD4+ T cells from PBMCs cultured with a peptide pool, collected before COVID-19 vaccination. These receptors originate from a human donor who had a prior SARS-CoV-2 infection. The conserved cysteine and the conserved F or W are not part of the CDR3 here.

CDR3aa: ATRGAGVSYNEQF
j_gene: TRBJ2-1
v_gene: TRBV24-1

CDR3aa: SVTGGRTEAF
j_gene: TRBJ1-1
v_gene: TRBV29-1

CDR3aa: ARSFIQRDAYNSPLH
j_gene: TRBJ1-6
v_gene: TRBV5-3

CDR3aa: ASSKAPGPNTEAF
j_gene: TRBJ1-1
v_gene: TRBV4-1

CDR3aa: ASKILLAGDNEQF
j_gene: TRBJ2-1
v_gene: TRBV7-9

CDR3aa: ASSQDHGQPQH
j_gene: TRBJ1-5
v_gene: TRBV4-3

CDR3aa: SAKDRGRETQY
j_gene: TRBJ2-5
v_gene: TRBV29-1

CDR3aa: ASSHVFRAKGADEQF
j_gene: TRBJ2-1
v_gene: TRBV4-1

CDR3aa: ASSASSGNTQY
j_gene: TRBJ2-3
v_gene: TRBV12-3/TRBV12-4

CDR3aa: ASSPGLAGYTGELF
j_gene: TRBJ2-2
v_gene: TRBV5-1

CDR3aa: ASSFRTGITGELF
j_gene: TRBJ2-2
v_gene: TRBV11-2

CDR3aa: ASSSAGGAMTEAF
j_gene: TRBJ1-1
v_gene: TRBV5-4

CDR3aa: ASSLLGGTEAF
j_gene: TRBJ1-1
v_gene: TRBV25-1

CDR3aa: ASSRLAGALNEQF
j_gene: TRBJ2-1
v_gene: TRBV7-2

CDR3aa: ASSPPVHLGVDGYT
j_gene: TRBJ1-2
v_gene: TRBV18

CDR3aa: ASSLALAGGDTQY
j_gene: TRBJ2-3
v_gene: TRBV5-8

CDR3aa: ASSTRGYEQY
j_gene: TRBJ2-7
v_gene: TRBV5-4

CDR3aa: AIGQGPRQPQH
j_gene: TRBJ1-5
v_gene: TRBV10-3

CDR3aa: ATSDPGQRSTDTQY
j_gene: TRBJ2-3
v_gene: TRBV24-1

CDR3aa: ASSLGTGAYNEQF
j_gene: TRBJ2-1
v_gene: TRBV11-2

CDR3aa: ASSLGGLAGGTDTQY
j_gene: TRBJ2-3
v_gene: TRBV5-1

CDR3aa: ASSLWASGANVLT
j_gene: TRBJ2-6
v_gene: TRBV7-9

CDR3aa: ASRVDGTYGYT
j_gene: TRBJ1-2
v_gene: TRBV2

CDR3aa: ASSQRGGSIPDTQY
j_gene: TRBJ2-3
v_gene: TRBV7-2